The 27 T cell receptor beta chains in this list originate from one sample, sequenced in a study of OX40 agonist ivuxolimab in advanced cancers. Sequenced by immunoSEQ multiplex PCR; TCRdb stores in-frame clones only, minus some. The data hold 60,000 to 80,000 clones, with 80% to 90% observed a single time. Sequencing used CD4+ or CD8+ T cells sorted from blood, obtained in a trial of the OX40 agonist ivuxolimab. The receptor set was obtained from an adult with an advanced solid tumor such as melanoma, head and neck, liver or kidney cancer.

This chain joins TRBV15 and TRBJ1-6; D unresolved. In germline, CDR1 is LNHNV, CDR2 YYDKDF (reference sequence). CDR3 length: 18 amino acids. The ends were cut back, 2 bases at V and 0 bases at J, with 14 bases in the middle. The CDR3 sequence is CATSRRAGSSSYNSPLHF. The CDR3 DNA is TGTGCCACCAGCAGACGAGCGGGCTCTAGCTCCTATAATTCACCCCTCCACTTT.

The rearrangement uses TRBV7-8 and TRBJ1-2, with unresolved D. Germline assignment: CDR1 SGHVS and CDR2 FQNEAQ. The CDR3 has 15 residues. V gave up 2 bases and J gave up 0 bases, with 10 bases separating them. The CDR3 DNA reads TGTGCCAGCAGCTTATTCATGCGGACTAACTATGGCTACACCTTC. The encoded protein is CASSLFMRTNYGYTF.

The rearrangement joins TRBV9 to TRBJ1-6; TRBD1 agrees at 9 bases. The CDR3 is 15 amino acids. Per germline, CDR1 SGDLS and CDR2 YYNGEE. Trimming at V came to 4 bases and at J to 8 bases, leaving 7 bases not matched to a gene. In DNA, the CDR3 is TGTGCCAGCAGCTCCTTTCGACAGGGGGATTCACCCCTCCACTTT. Its translation is CASSSFRQGDSPLHF.

J is TRBJ1-6 and V is TRBV2; tentatively, D is TRBD1 (5 bases). Trimming left V 7 bases short and J 7 bases short, with 11 bases between. CDR1 is SNHLY and CDR2 is FYNNEI in the germline V gene. The CDR3 length is 13 residues. The CDR3 DNA follows: TGTGCCAGCATCCCGCGGGGGAATTCACCCCTCCACTTT. This codes for CASIPRGNSPLHF.

This clone was observed once. The V gene is TRBV19, the J gene TRBJ1-2, with 7 nucleotides matching TRBD1. The length of the CDR3 is 14 residues. With 5 bases clipped from V and 5 bases from J, the junction kept 8 bases outside the gene matches. CDR1 and CDR2 from the germline V gene are LNHDA and SQIVND (reference sequence). The CDR3 sequence is CASSSDRDLYGYTF. CDR3 in DNA: TGTGCCAGTAGTTCCGACAGGGACCTTTATGGCTACACCTTC.

This chain joins TRBV4-2 and TRBJ1-1; D call uncertain. This CDR3 spans 15 amino acids. Deletions cut 3 bases from V and 1 base from J, with 12 bases between. CDR1 and CDR2 (germline): LGHNA, YNFKEQ. The CDR3 sequence is CASSQETGPNTEAFF. The CDR3 DNA follows: TGTGCCAGCAGCCAGGAAACCGGTCCGAACACTGAAGCTTTCTTT.

The CDR3 here is CATSREAAYGYTF. CDR3 DNA sequence: TGTGCCACCAGCAGAGAGGCGGCCTATGGCTACACCTTC. This chain joins TRBV15 and TRBJ1-2; no clear D. V lost 0 bases to trimming and J lost 4 bases, with 6 bases between them. The CDR3 sequence is 13 residues long. The germline V gene encodes CDR1 LNHNV and CDR2 YYDKDF (reference sequence).

This clone was found a few times. This rearrangement joins TRBV30 to TRBJ2-7; possibly TRBD2 for D (6 bases). V gave up 4 bases and J gave up 13 bases, with 20 bases separating them. This CDR3 is built from 12 residues. Germline-derived CDR1 and CDR2 are GTSNPN and SVGIG (reference sequence). The CDR3 nucleotides read TGTGCCTGGAAACTAGCAGTTTCGCATCAATACTTC. This sequence encodes CAWKLAVSHQYF. The full variable domain, its missing parts supplied by reference TRBV30 and TRBJ2-7, is SQTIHQWPATLVQPVGSPLSLECTVEGTSNPNLYWYRQAAGRGLQLLFYSVGIGQISSEVPQNLSASRPQDRQFILSSKKLLLSDSGFYLCAWKLAVSHQYFGPGTRLTVT.

The chain has TRBV7-2 and TRBJ2-3, with D unclear. The CDR3 loop spans 13 amino acids. In germline, CDR1 is SGHTA, CDR2 FQGNSA. Trimming took 4 bases from V and 3 from J, leaving 8 bases between them. Here the CDR3 reads CASSSAGTDTQYF. The CDR3 DNA is TGTGCCAGCAGCTCCGCTGGGACAGATACGCAGTATTTT. Full variable domain (rest looked up from reference TRBV7-2 and TRBJ2-3): GAGVSQSPSNKVTEKGKDVELRCDPISGHTALYWYRQSLGQGLEFLIYFQGNSAPDKSGLPSDRFSAERTGGSVSTLTIQRTQQEDSAVYLCASSSAGTDTQYFGPGTRLTVL.

The chain uses TRBV5-1 and TRBJ2-1; D uncertain. CDR1 and CDR2 (germline): SGHRS, YFSETQ. V gave up 5 bases and J gave up 0 bases, with 12 bases separating them. There are 15 residues in the CDR3. The CDR3 protein is CASSFTTSSYNEQFF. Here the CDR3 DNA reads TGCGCCAGCAGTTTTACGACAAGCTCCTACAATGAGCAGTTCTTC.

The sample holds a few counts of this clone. This chain connects TRBV11-3 to TRBJ2-2; D gene ambiguous. The CDR3 has 13 residues. Germline CDR1 SGHNT, CDR2 YENEEA. Trimming took off 5 bases at V and 6 bases at J, with 10 bases between the two ends. The CDR3 reads CASSPTVAGELFF. The CDR3 DNA follows: TGTGCCAGCAGCCCGACGGTGGCCGGGGAGCTGTTTTTT. The complete variable domain, with remaining parts taken from reference TRBV11-3 and TRBJ2-2, reads EAGVVQSPRYKIIEKKQPVAFWCNPISGHNTLYWYLQNLGQGPELLIRYENEEAVDDSQLPKDRFSAERLKGVDSTLKIQPAELGDSAVYLCASSPTVAGELFFGEGSRLTVL.

This sequence joins TRBV18 and TRBJ1-5, with TRBD1 matching over 8 bases. The CDR3 is made up of 15 amino acids. The V gene end was trimmed by 9 bases and the J gene end by 3 bases; junction bases not matched to a gene: 10. The germline CDR1 and CDR2 sequences are KGHSH and LQKENI. The CDR3, as DNA: TGTGCCAGTGCTACCCGGACAGGGAACAATCAGCCCCAGCATTTT. Protein: CASATRTGNNQPQHF.

In DNA form, the CDR3 reads TGTGCTAGTGGTTTGGCGGTGGGGGGACAGGGAGGAAGTGGGCAGTTCTTC. Protein sequence: CASGLAVGGQGGSGQFF. The rearrangement joins TRBV12-5 to TRBJ2-1, with 9 bases that match TRBD1. CDR3 length equals 17 residues. V dropped 1 base and J dropped 12; count of bases not matched to a gene: 16. Germline V gives CDR1 LGHNT, CDR2 FRNRAP.

V gene TRBV4-2 combines with J gene TRBJ2-4; D remains unclear. CDR1 is LGHNA, CDR2 YNFKEQ, per germline. Trimming pared 4 bases from V and 5 bases from J, leaving 12 bases between. The CDR3 is made up of 14 amino acids. The CDR3 bases are TGTGCCAGCAGCCTTCAGATTGCCCAAAACATTCAGTACTTC. Translation gives CASSLQIAQNIQYF.

This clone was counted a few times. The rearrangement links TRBV29-1 to TRBJ2-1; maybe TRBD2 (6 bases). CDR1 is SQVTM and CDR2 is ANQGSEA in the germline V gene. This CDR3 region has 13 residues. V lost 0 bases and J 10 bases, leaving 13 bases between the germline ends. The CDR3 sequence: CSVEERDVKEQFF. As DNA, the CDR3 is TGCAGCGTTGAAGAGCGGGACGTTAAAGAGCAGTTCTTC.

The chain uses TRBV5-4 and TRBJ1-4, with a weak D call TRBD1 (5 bases). Trimming pared 0 bases from V and 2 bases from J, leaving 8 bases between. The CDR3 contains 15 residues. Per the germline V gene, CDR1 is SGHNT and CDR2 is YYREEE (reference sequence). CDR3 region: CASSLVGTTNEKLFF. The CDR3, as DNA: TGTGCCAGCAGCTTGGTCGGGACTACTAATGAAAAACTGTTTTTT.

The chain is built from TRBV5-1 and TRBJ1-6; D is unclear. V gave up 6 bases and J gave up 0 bases, with 10 bases separating them. CDR1 and CDR2 from the germline V gene are SGHRS and YFSETQ. The CDR3 contains 15 residues. The CDR3 DNA reads TGCGCCAGCACTCCGCAGAGCTCCTATAATTCACCCCTCCACTTT. As protein: CASTPQSSYNSPLHF. The full variable domain, rest sourced from reference TRBV5-1 and TRBJ1-6, is KAGVTQTPRYLIKTRGQQVTLSCSPISGHRSVSWYQQTPGQGLQFLFEYFSETQRNKGNFPGRFSGRQFSNSRSEMNVSTLELGDSALYLCASTPQSSYNSPLHFGNGTRLTVT.

This chain links TRBV7-2 with TRBJ2-2; D gene unclear. Trimming took 2 bases from V and 0 from J, leaving 13 bases between them. Germline V gene data show CDR1 as SGHTA and CDR2 as FQGNSA. The CDR3 has 17 amino acids. Here the CDR3 reads CASSLSRSRANTGELFF. The CDR3 DNA reads TGTGCCAGCAGCTTATCCCGGAGCCGCGCGAACACCGGGGAGCTGTTTTTT. The whole variable domain, filled in from reference TRBV7-2 and TRBJ2-2, reads GAGVSQSPSNKVTEKGKDVELRCDPISGHTALYWYRQSLGQGLEFLIYFQGNSAPDKSGLPSDRFSAERTGGSVSTLTIQRTQQEDSAVYLCASSLSRSRANTGELFFGEGSRLTVL.

This rearrangement joins TRBV6-5 to TRBJ2-3; D ambiguous. V dropped 6 bases and J dropped 0 bases, with 7 bases sitting between them. Per the germline V gene, CDR1 is MNHEY and CDR2 is SVGAGI. The CDR3 totals 13 residues. CDR3 region: CASRNPSTDTQYF. Written as DNA, the CDR3 is TGTGCCAGCAGGAATCCTAGCACAGATACGCAGTATTTT.

The chain employs TRBV6-1 and TRBJ1-1; TRBD1 is a possible D gene (5 bases). CDR1 MNHNS and CDR2 SASEGT come from the germline V gene. CDR3 length equals 15 residues. V was shortened by 1 base and J by 13 bases, with 22 bases between the two germline ends. This chain's CDR3 is CASSEESDGRTTLFF. The CDR3 region has the DNA TGTGCCAGCAGTGAAGAGTCGGATGGAAGGACAACCCTTTTCTTT.

This sequence joins TRBV18 and TRBJ2-7, with 7 nucleotides matching TRBD1. V trimming: 5 bases; J trimming: 7 bases; junction bases outside the gene matches: 11. The CDR3 totals 14 residues. Germline V gene data show CDR1 as KGHSH and CDR2 as LQKENI. Here the CDR3 reads CASSSLDREGEQYF. Written as DNA, the CDR3 is TGTGCCAGCTCATCGCTCGACAGGGAAGGAGAGCAGTACTTC.

J is TRBJ1-6 and V is TRBV19; 7 positions match TRBD1. Germline CDR1 is LNHDA and CDR2 is SQIVND (reference sequence). The ends lost 6 bases at V and 10 bases at J; junction bases unmatched: 6. There are 13 residues in the CDR3. The DNA for the CDR3 is TGTGCCAGTAGCGACAGGGAATCATCACCCCTCCACTTT. Protein: CASSDRESSPLHF.

This chain joins TRBV7-9 and TRBJ1-1, with D unresolved. The CDR3 is 11 amino acids. Germline assignment: CDR1 SEHNR and CDR2 FQNEAQ (reference sequence). V was trimmed by 5 bases and J by 8 bases, leaving 9 bases between them. CDR3 amino acids: CASSPAREAFF. CDR3 in DNA: TGTGCCAGCAGCCCCGCCAGGGAAGCTTTCTTT.

The chain uses TRBV6-6 and TRBJ2-7; D is undetermined. The CDR3 is 15 amino acids. Germline loops: CDR1 MNHNY, CDR2 SVGAGI (reference sequence). Trimming took 7 bases from V and 5 from J, leaving 21 bases between them. In DNA form, the CDR3 reads TGTGCCAGCAAAATCCCGGGCCTCAATGAGGACGAGCAGTACTTC. This encodes CASKIPGLNEDEQYF.

This rearrangement joins TRBV25-1 to TRBJ1-5; D gene unclear. CDR1 and CDR2 from the germline V gene are MGHDK and SYGVNS. There are 14 residues in the CDR3. The V end lost 3 bases, the J end lost 0 bases, and 6 bases lay between the germline ends. CDR3 amino acids: CASSDYYSNQPQHF. CDR3 coding DNA: TGTGCCAGCAGTGACTATTATAGCAATCAGCCCCAGCATTTT.

The gene calls are TRBV28 and TRBJ1-1; D ambiguous. V dropped 11 bases and J dropped 2 bases, with 9 bases sitting between them. This CDR3 spans 11 amino acids. The germline V gene has CDR1 MDHEN and CDR2 SYDVKM. CDR3 DNA: TGTGCCTCGGGATACAACACTGAAGCTTTCTTT. As protein: CASGYNTEAFF.

The rearrangement joins TRBV7-9 to TRBJ1-6; D ambiguous. The CDR3 has 12 residues. The V end was cut by 8 bases, the J end by 9 bases, with 11 bases between. Germline V CDR1 and CDR2: SEHNR, FQNEAQ (reference sequence). CDR3 sequence (DNA): TGTGCCAGCTTCCGGGTGGGTTCACCCCTCCACTTT. Residues: CASFRVGSPLHF.